The 20 T cell receptor beta chains below were found in one sample sequenced in a study of shared clonotypes between healthy human individuals. Generated by immunoSEQ multiplex PCR, the TCRdb table keeps only in-frame clones and is missing some. The sample lists about 680,000 clones, about 92% occurring once. Terminally differentiated effector memory CD45RA+ cells were excluded from the naive CD8 cells, which were CD45RO-negative and positively selected for CCR7. Sequences were obtained from naive CD8+ T cells sorted from blood. The receptors come from a man aged 25 to 45 in good health.

The chain couples TRBV9 to TRBJ2-7, with unresolved D. The ends were cut back, 4 bases at V and 7 bases at J, with 18 bases in the middle. Looked up from germline, CDR1 is SGDLS and CDR2 is YYNGEE. The CDR3 totals 14 residues. DNA of the CDR3: TGTGCCAGCAGCTTAAAAATTGATGTACGGGAGCAGTACTTC. Translating it yields CASSLKIDVREQYF.

This clone was observed once. Here the CDR3 reads CASSSGPAYEQYF. The CDR3 bases are TGTGCCAGCAGCTCGGGACCCGCCTACGAGCAGTACTTC. The chain couples TRBV13 to TRBJ2-7; D may be TRBD1 or TRBD2 (5 bases each). The CDR3 is 13 residues long. CDR1 is PRHDT, CDR2 FYEKMQ, per germline (reference sequence). Deletions cut 4 bases from V and 2 bases from J, with 9 bases between.

The chain has TRBV11-2 and TRBJ2-7; 13 bases are shared with TRBD2. J lost 1 base, V lost 5 bases, and 5 bases had no gene match. This CDR3 comprises 16 residues. Germline V gene lookup returns CDR1 SGHAT and CDR2 FQNNGV. CDR3 coding DNA: TGTGCCAGCAGCCAGACTAGCGGGAGGCTATCCTACGAGCAGTACTTC. This sequence encodes CASSQTSGRLSYEQYF.

The rearrangement uses TRBV6-5 and TRBJ2-7; no clear D gene. Germline lookup yields CDR1 MNHEY and CDR2 SVGAGI. CDR3 length equals 13 residues. V was pared by 1 base and J by 3 bases, with 7 bases between. The CDR3 nucleotides are TGTGCCAGCAGTTACTTGGGGATCTACGAGCAGTACTTC. Encoded protein: CASSYLGIYEQYF.

This clone was counted a few times. In the same sample, other DNA sequences code for this CDR3. The genes are TRBV28 and TRBJ2-1; TRBD2 aligns across 7 bases. Per germline, CDR1 MDHEN and CDR2 SYDVKM. V dropped 3 bases and J dropped 3; count of bases not matched to a gene: 5. The CDR3 extends over 15 amino acids. Written as DNA, the CDR3 is TGTGCCAGCAGTTTGGGGCTAGCGGACTACAATGAGCAGTTCTTC. It yields the protein CASSLGLADYNEQFF.

This sequence joins TRBV11-2 and TRBJ2-5, with 7 bases lining up with TRBD2. The CDR3 is 14 residues long. V shed 5 bases, J shed 2 bases, and the junction held 5 bases outside the gene matches. Germline V lookup: CDR1 SGHAT, CDR2 FQNNGV. CDR3 coding DNA: TGTGCCAGCAGCCCCCGACTAGCACAAGAGACCCAGTACTTC. Translated: CASSPRLAQETQYF.

The chain recombines TRBV7-2 with TRBJ1-4; D uncertain. The CDR3 runs 16 residues. Trimming shortened V by 3 bases and J by 5 bases, and 16 bases separated the two germline ends. Germline values: CDR1 SGHTA, CDR2 FQGNSA. The CDR3 DNA reads TGTGCCAGCAGCTTGGTGGAGGAGGAGTCAAATGAAAAACTGTTTTTT. The encoded protein is CASSLVEEESNEKLFF.

The chain has TRBV12-5 and TRBJ1-1; 7 bases match TRBD1. Germline CDR1 reads LGHNT; CDR2 reads FRNRAP. The ends lost 6 bases at V and 6 bases at J; junction bases unmatched: 13. CDR3 length: 15 residues. In nucleotides, the CDR3 is TGTGCTAGTGGCCGCGGAGACAGGGTCTGGTCTGAAGCTTTCTTT. Protein product: CASGRGDRVWSEAFF.

CDR3 DNA: TGTGCCAGCAGCCCAAGTAGCGGGAGGTACAATGAGCAGTTCTTC. The encoded protein is CASSPSSGRYNEQFF. This chain links TRBV7-6 with TRBJ2-1, with TRBD2 identical over 10 bases. V trimming: 5 bases; J trimming: 4 bases; junction bases outside the gene matches: 5. The CDR3 extends over 15 amino acids. Germline V gene data show CDR1 as SGHVS and CDR2 as FNYEAQ.

This chain uses TRBV6-6 with TRBJ2-3, with a tentative D call TRBD2 (5 bases). The V and J ends lost 0 bases and 1 base respectively, with 11 bases between them. The CDR3 length is 16 residues. Per germline, CDR1 MNHNY and CDR2 SVGAGI (reference sequence). The CDR3 here is CASSYSREFGTDTQYF. CDR3 DNA sequence: TGTGCCAGCAGTTACTCGAGGGAGTTCGGCACAGATACGCAGTATTTT.

This chain connects TRBV6-1 to TRBJ1-3; D may be TRBD1 (6 bases). Trimming left V 4 bases short and J 4 bases short, with 11 bases between. The CDR3 runs to 14 residues. Germline CDR1 reads MNHNS; CDR2 reads SASEGT. This CDR3 reads CASSVRGSGNTIYF. The CDR3, as DNA: TGTGCCAGCAGTGTCAGGGGTTCCGGAAACACCATATATTTT.

V usage is TRBV5-1 and J usage is TRBJ2-3, with D maybe TRBD1 (6 bases). The CDR3 runs 15 residues. The germline CDR1 and CDR2 sequences are SGHRS and YFSETQ. Deletions cut 1 base from V and 5 bases from J, with 14 bases between. The CDR3 nucleotides read TGCGCCAGCAGCTTGTGGGGGACACTCGTAGATACGCAGTATTTT. The encoded protein is CASSLWGTLVDTQYF.

The chain links TRBV27 to TRBJ2-7, with D maybe TRBD1 (6 bases). V was shortened by 4 bases and J by 5 bases, with 9 bases between the two germline ends. Germline CDR1 MNHEY, CDR2 SMNVEV (reference sequence). The CDR3 contains 12 residues. In DNA form, the CDR3 reads TGTGCCAGCAGTTCTACAGGGAACGAGCAGTACTTC. Translation: CASSSTGNEQYF.

V gene TRBV7-8 combines with J gene TRBJ2-7, with D tentatively TRBD2 (6 bases). CDR1 and CDR2 from the germline V gene are SGHVS and FQNEAQ. V was trimmed by 5 bases and J by 0 bases, leaving 11 bases between them. CDR3 length: 14 residues. Written as DNA, the CDR3 is TGTGCCAGCAGCCTTAGCGGAAGCTCCTACGAGCAGTACTTC. It codes for CASSLSGSSYEQYF.

The V call is TRBV21-1, the J call TRBJ1-2. TRBV21-1 is classified as a pseudogene. The CDR3 sequence is 14 residues long. The CDR3 reads CASSKRGPNYGYTF. Here the CDR3 DNA reads TGTGCCAGCAGCAAAAGGGGACCTAACTATGGCTACACCTTC.

The chain joins TRBV6-1 to TRBJ2-7; 7 bases align to TRBD2. CDR3 length: 16 residues. The J segment lost 1 base and the V segment lost 3 bases, leaving 9 bases of the junction unmatched. Germline CDR1 is MNHNS and CDR2 is SASEGT. Here the CDR3 reads CASSDGISGMSYEQYF. In nucleotides, the CDR3 is TGTGCCAGCAGTGACGGCATCAGCGGGATGTCCTACGAGCAGTACTTC.

The chain recombines TRBV6-5 with TRBJ1-5; D ambiguous. The CDR3 extends over 16 amino acids. The germline gives CDR1 MNHEY, CDR2 SVGAGI. V lost 3 bases and J lost 5, with 17 bases in between. CDR3 residues: CASSYSAGEGHQPQHF. In DNA form, the CDR3 reads TGTGCCAGCAGTTATTCGGCCGGTGAGGGCCATCAGCCCCAGCATTTT.

The V call is TRBV29-1, the J call TRBJ2-7, with TRBD1 identical over 7 bases. The ends lost 0 bases at V and 0 bases at J; junction bases unmatched: 8. This CDR3 is 16 amino acids long. Germline V lookup: CDR1 SQVTM, CDR2 ANQGSEA. DNA for the CDR3: TGCAGCGTTGAAGATCGTACAAACAGGGGCTCCTACGAGCAGTACTTC. Its translation is CSVEDRTNRGSYEQYF.

This chain's CDR3 is CASSLAGERELFF. CDR3 sequence (DNA): TGTGCCAGCAGCTTAGCTGGGGAAAGGGAGCTGTTTTTT. This rearrangement joins TRBV7-9 to TRBJ2-2; D ambiguous. The germline V and J ends were trimmed by 0 bases and 9 bases, with 8 bases remaining between them. Germline CDR1 and CDR2: SEHNR and FQNEAQ (reference sequence). The CDR3 consists of 13 residues.

The chain couples TRBV28 to TRBJ2-7, with 8 bases lining up with TRBD1. Germline CDR1 MDHEN, CDR2 SYDVKM. V was pared by 1 base and J by 2 bases, with 4 bases of the junction left unmatched. There are 15 residues in the CDR3. Here the CDR3 reads CASSLSGTGPYEQYF. The CDR3 nucleotides are TGTGCCAGCAGTTTATCCGGGACAGGCCCCTACGAGCAGTACTTC.